The rows below give T cell receptor beta chains drawn from one sample of a study of blood T cells in healthy people across ages. In TCRdb, the 5' RACE reads were re-called with MiXCR into one record per CDR3 protein. This table holds about a million distinct CDR3 sequences, roughly 47% found once. Material for sequencing was blood. These receptors were obtained from a woman aged 55-70 years in good health. CDR3s include the opening cysteine and the closing phenylalanine or tryptophan. Fields, in order: J gene, clone size, V gene, CDR3 protein. Size is stated for part of the rows, as once, few or many counts, or as a class when the clone is expanded.

J: TRBJ2-7
size: NA
V: TRBV5-5
CDR3: CASSFGQGRGEQYF

J: TRBJ2-7
size: few
V: TRBV7-9
CDR3: CASSFPISGRTSYEQYF

J: TRBJ2-6
size: NA
V: TRBV20-1
CDR3: CSGSDRGSNVLTF

J: TRBJ1-2
size: NA
V: TRBV2
CDR3: CASSGTALWLGYTF

J: TRBJ1-2
size: many
V: TRBV7-2
CDR3: CASSLGPNYGYTF

J: TRBJ2-7
size: NA
V: TRBV10-3
CDR3: CAISESAEGEQYF

J: TRBJ1-1
size: NA
V: TRBV7-9
CDR3: CASSLQGARGTEAFF

J: TRBJ2-7
size: NA
V: TRBV28
CDR3: CASSLGWGQGRIQYF

J: TRBJ2-2
size: NA
V: TRBV12-3/TRBV12-4
CDR3: CASRRDRAGTGELFF

J: TRBJ1-5
size: NA
V: TRBV10-3
CDR3: CAISQGWRGNQPQHF

J: TRBJ2-1
size: NA
V: TRBV7-9
CDR3: CASSGTGGLNEQFF

J: TRBJ1-1
size: NA
V: TRBV29-1
CDR3: CSVEFGTDKDPNTEAFF

J: TRBJ2-3
size: many
V: TRBV20-1
CDR3: CSARLGLAGSTDTQYF

J: TRBJ2-3
size: NA
V: TRBV7-2
CDR3: CASRRGAGRTDTQYF

J: TRBJ2-1
size: NA
V: TRBV9
CDR3: CASSVGLRNEQFF

J: TRBJ1-1
size: few
V: TRBV29-1
CDR3: CSARLNTEAFF